A selection of T cell receptor beta chains follows, all from one sample in a study of blood T cell repertoires in COVID-19. Data came from immunoSEQ multiplex PCR; TCRdb stores just in-frame clones and leaves some out. Here the sample spans some 200,000 clones, about 85% being singletons. Sequencing used peripheral blood. The receptors were sampled from a man between 60 and 70 years old with COVID-19, enrolled during active disease. Both conserved end residues are part of each CDR3.

>TRBJ1-6|TRBV27
CASSLPTGASSPLHF
>TRBJ1-2|TRBV5-5
CASSWTGEGGYTF
>TRBJ1-2|TRBV18
CASSPDRASAYGYTF
>TRBJ2-7|TRBV19
CASSIDSGVEQYF
>TRBJ1-2|TRBV9
CASSSGTGSYGYTF
>TRBJ1-5|TRBV20-1
CSASQGDNQPQHF
>TRBJ1-3|TRBV7-9
CASSLEVDTIYF
>TRBJ1-2|TRBV18
CASQPNRDGGYTF
>TRBJ1-5|TRBV4-1
CASSQDGARGQPQHF
>TRBJ2-6|TRBV19
CASRLTGTGANVLTF
>TRBJ1-3|TRBV28
CASSLAGAGNTIYF
>TRBJ1-1|TRBV5-6
CASSPGQGNTEAFF
>TRBJ1-2|TRBV7-2
CASSPGGGQSTLYTF
>TRBJ1-3|TRBV4-3
CASSQDFDRIHSGNTIYF
>TRBJ1-1|TRBV28
CASSFNWGRNTEAFF
>TRBJ2-2|TRBV7-2
CASSTRGTGLGTGELFF
>TRBJ1-1|TRBV19
CASSTGWSTEAFF
>TRBJ1-3|TRBV30
CAWSVRQGALGNTIYF
>TRBJ2-3|TRBV19
CASSIGGDRRDTQYF
>TRBJ1-6|TRBV7-3
CASSSVNFGTLHF
>TRBJ1-4|TRBV10-2
CASSSGQGNEKLFF
>TRBJ2-1|TRBV6-6
CASRTTGSSPFNEQFF
>TRBJ1-2|TRBV14
CASSQATGNYGYTF
>TRBJ2-7|TRBV27
CASSLSFGRGIYEQYF
>TRBJ2-7|TRBV5-1
CASSLGVRGTYEQYF
>TRBJ2-7|TRBV10-3
CAISDRPTGWNEQYF
>TRBJ2-1|TRBV29-1
CSVFGTSGSNEQFF
>TRBJ1-3|TRBV7-7
CASRDPGQGTDSGNTIYF
>TRBJ1-2|TRBV12-3/TRBV12-4
CASSFWQGYGYTF
>TRBJ1-2|TRBV5-4
CASSLELRGYGYTF
>TRBJ1-2|TRBV5-1
CASSLDSAGYTF
>TRBJ2-3|TRBV14
CASSQGRGQGTDTQYF
>TRBJ1-1|TRBV6-5
CASSPTGGNTEAFF
>TRBJ1-1|TRBV7-9
CASSLRTEAFF
>TRBJ2-7|TRBV5-5
CASSSSGYEQYF
>TRBJ2-1|TRBV19
CASSPGLPGEQFF
>TRBJ1-4|TRBV25-1
CASTRTRGTNEKLFF
>TRBJ2-7|TRBV2
CASSGGPGTGAYEQYF
>TRBJ1-6|TRBV28
CASREDRIDNSPLHF
>TRBJ1-1|TRBV5-1
CASSPGTVNTEAFF
>TRBJ1-5|TRBV2
CASSWDMSNQPQHF
>TRBJ2-7|TRBV28
CATTRGGTFYEQYF
>TRBJ2-1|TRBV27
CATSRTSGYNEQFF
>TRBJ1-2|TRBV6-9
CASSPSGEVRYYGYTF
>TRBJ1-4|TRBV13
CASSASSRQQNEKLFF
>TRBJ2-1|TRBV5-6
CASSWDTGSYNEQFF
>TRBJ1-5|TRBV2
CASRGEGAQHF
>TRBJ1-1|TRBV4-2
CASSRETEMNTEAFF
>TRBJ1-2|TRBV7-3
CASSLDGQGYGYTF
>TRBJ1-1|TRBV5-4
CASSLTGLNTEAFF
>TRBJ1-1|TRBV29-1
CSARDNLGNTEAFF
>TRBJ2-1|TRBV24-1
CATSEGDSSYNEQFF
>TRBJ2-5|TRBV19
CASSTPRGQGRETQYF
>TRBJ2-7|TRBV11-2
CASSLYRRGLNEQYF
>TRBJ2-3|TRBV19
CASRVSRVADTQYF
>TRBJ1-3|TRBV3-1/TRBV3-2
CAGRGDTSSGNTIYF